This T cell receptor beta chain was documented in a study of Ad26.COV2.S vaccination and SARS-CoV-2 variants. Method: immunoSEQ multiplex PCR; TCRdb's copy keeps in-frame clones and lacks some. Counted here are under 150,000 clones, roughly 85% occurring once; the ten biggest clones make up 4.5% to 6%. Study outcomes and limitations: Non-spike TCR breadth was similar in vaccine and placebo recipients.

V was cut by 3 bases and J by 3 bases, with 14 bases left in between. The CDR3 loop spans 15 amino acids. Germline values: CDR1 MDHEN, CDR2 SYDVKM. Worth noting for this clone: The antigen is not known.

Sequenced here: peripheral blood, sampled after recovery from COVID-19. This rearrangement joins TRBV28 to TRBJ2-5; possible D gene TRBD2, 5 bases. The receptor's source is a human donor who had recovered from COVID-19. For the CDR3, the DNA is TGTGCCAGCAGTTTTACGGGGATGAGTGAAGAGACCCAGTACTTC. It codes for CASSFTGMSEETQYF.